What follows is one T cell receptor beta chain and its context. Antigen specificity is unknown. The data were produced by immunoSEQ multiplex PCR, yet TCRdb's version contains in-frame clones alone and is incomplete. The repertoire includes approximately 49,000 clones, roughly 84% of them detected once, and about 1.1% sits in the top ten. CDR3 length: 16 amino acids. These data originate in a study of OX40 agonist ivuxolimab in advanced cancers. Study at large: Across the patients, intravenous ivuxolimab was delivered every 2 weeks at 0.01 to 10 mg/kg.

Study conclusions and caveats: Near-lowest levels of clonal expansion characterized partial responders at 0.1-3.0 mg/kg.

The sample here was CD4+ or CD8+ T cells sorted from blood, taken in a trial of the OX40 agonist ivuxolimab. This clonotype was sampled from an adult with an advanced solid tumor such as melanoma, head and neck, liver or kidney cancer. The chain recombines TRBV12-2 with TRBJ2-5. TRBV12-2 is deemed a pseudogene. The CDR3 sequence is CASRLAAQGPKETQYF. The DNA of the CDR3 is TGTGCAAGTCGCTTAGCGGCACAAGGGCCCAAAGAGACCCAGTACTTC.